The present T cell receptor beta chain was sequenced within a study of CD8+ T cells in alopecia areata. For the study at large: Tofacitinib was taken orally by treated patients, and the dose was 5 to 10 mg twice daily.

Isolated RNA was reverse transcribed into cDNA used as the sequencing template. Profiling relied on immunoSEQ multiplex PCR, and the TCRdb table lists in-frame clones only, not all of them. The sample shows nearly 200,000 clones, 55% to 75% of them seen only once. The treatment is: oral pan-JAK inhibitor, 5-10 mg twice daily. CDR1 is SGHDT and CDR2 is YYEEEE in the germline V gene. The V end was cut by 1 base, the J end by 9 bases, with 7 bases between. This CDR3 comprises 11 residues. Sequenced here: CD4+ T cells sorted from blood, sampled at week 24, from a patient treated with tofacitinib. This receptor was identified in a human donor with alopecia areata. J is TRBJ1-2 and V is TRBV5-6; D is ambiguous. Here the CDR3 DNA reads TGTGCCAGCAGCTTGCTCCAGCGCTACACCTTC. As protein: CASSLLQRYTF. Looking up the rest from reference TRBV5-6 and TRBJ1-2 gives the full variable domain: DAGVTQSPTHLIKTRGQQVTLRCSPKSGHDTVSWYQQALGQGPQFIFQYYEEEERQRGNFPDRFSGHQFPNYSSELNVNALLLGDSALYLCASSLLQRYTFGSGTRLTVV.